This entry features one TCR beta chain sequence. Its cognate antigen is unknown. The data originate from a study of beta chain features in type 1 diabetes. Expressed TCRB transcripts were sequenced because the isolated RNA had all been reverse transcribed beforehand. Repertoires were generated with immunoSEQ multiplex PCR, while TCRdb's copy carries only in-frame clones and drops some. The table records roughly 330,000 clones, approximately 10% of them present only once. Overall study findings and caveats: Sequencing used cDNA, and cells with high TCR expression could therefore be over-represented. In the patient group, naive, central memory and Treg TCRB repertoires seemed more alike than in the healthy donor group. Shorter TCRB CDR3s, moderately but significantly so, marked every one of the four CD4+ subsets in Type 1 diabetes patients.

It was via CD45RO/CCR7/CD25/CD127/CD95/CD27 that CD4+ naive, central memory, regulatory and stem cell-like memory cells were sorted. The material sequenced was naive CD4+ T cells from blood. The receptor was derived from a woman in her twenties or thirties in good health.

The CDR3 region is CASSHWDRDMWEQYF. The CDR3 region has the DNA TGTGCCAGCAGCCATTGGGACAGGGATATGTGGGAGCAGTACTTC. This chain links TRBV14 with TRBJ2-7; 9 bases map to TRBD1. The germline V gene has CDR1 SGHDN and CDR2 FVKESK. CDR3 length equals 15 residues. V was clipped by 3 bases and J by 7 bases; unmatched bases: 10.